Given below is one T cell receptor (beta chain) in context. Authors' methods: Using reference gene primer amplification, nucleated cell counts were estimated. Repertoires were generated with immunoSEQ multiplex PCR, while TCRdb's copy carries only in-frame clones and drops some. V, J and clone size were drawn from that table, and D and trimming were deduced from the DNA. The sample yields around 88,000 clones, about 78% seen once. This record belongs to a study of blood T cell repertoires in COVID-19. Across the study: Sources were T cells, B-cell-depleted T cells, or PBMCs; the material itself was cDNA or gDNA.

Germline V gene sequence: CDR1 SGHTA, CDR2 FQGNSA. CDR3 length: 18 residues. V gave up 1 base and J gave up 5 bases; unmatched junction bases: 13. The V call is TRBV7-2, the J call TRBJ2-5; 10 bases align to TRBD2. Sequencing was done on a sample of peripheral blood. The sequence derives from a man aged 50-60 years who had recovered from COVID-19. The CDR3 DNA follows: TGTGCCAGCAGCTTAGTACGGGGCCTGCTACTAGCGGGGGAGACCCAGTACTTC. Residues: CASSLVRGLLLAGETQYF. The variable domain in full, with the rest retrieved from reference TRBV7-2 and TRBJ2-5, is GAGVSQSPSNKVTEKGKDVELRCDPISGHTALYWYRQSLGQGLEFLIYFQGNSAPDKSGLPSDRFSAERTGGSVSTLTIQRTQQEDSAVYLCASSLVRGLLLAGETQYFGPGTRLLVL.